This is a list of T cell receptor beta chains from one sample in a study of T cell changes during pregnancy in multiple sclerosis. Generated by immunoSEQ multiplex PCR, the TCRdb table keeps only in-frame clones and is missing some. The profile shows 65,000 to 95,000 clones, approximately 91% of them singletons. Sequenced here: peripheral blood, sampled before pregnancy. All receptors derive from a female donor with multiple sclerosis, enrolled in a pregnancy study. CDR3s include the opening cysteine and the closing phenylalanine or tryptophan. D genes are given only for firm matches. The size field is filled for only some rows; it gives once, few, many or a size class.

J,size,V,D,CDR3,DNA
TRBJ2-7,once,TRBV19,TRBD1,CASSTSHGTGFNEQYF,TGTGCCAGTAGTACCTCACATGGGACAGGGTTCAACGAGCAGTACTTC
TRBJ2-5,-,TRBV7-8,-,CASSLGGRETQYF,TGTGCCAGCAGCTTAGGAGGGAGGGAGACCCAGTACTTC
TRBJ2-1,-,TRBV19,TRBD2,CASSMGAGSVNEQFF,TGTGCCAGTAGTATGGGAGCGGGGTCGGTAAATGAGCAGTTCTTC
TRBJ2-3,-,TRBV7-9,-,CASSPRLGASSTDTQYF,TGTGCCAGCAGCCCGAGGTTGGGGGCGAGTAGCACAGATACGCAGTATTTT
TRBJ2-6,-,TRBV11-2,-,CASSLQVSGANVLTF,TGTGCCAGCAGCTTACAGGTCTCTGGGGCCAACGTCCTGACTTTC
TRBJ1-1,few,TRBV19,-,CASKSGPMNTEAFF,TGTGCCAGTAAGTCAGGGCCAATGAACACTGAAGCTTTCTTT
TRBJ1-1,once,TRBV5-1,-,CASSLAGKTEAFF,TGCGCCAGCAGCTTGGCCGGGAAGACTGAAGCTTTCTTT
TRBJ2-2,-,TRBV7-2,-,CASSLNPVGSTGELFF,TGTGCCAGCAGCTTAAACCCCGTGGGCTCCACCGGGGAGCTGTTTTTT
TRBJ1-1,-,TRBV2,-,CASTRRGVNTEAFF,TGTGCCAGCACCAGGCGGGGGGTGAACACTGAAGCTTTCTTT
TRBJ2-3,-,TRBV30,-,CAWSFSDTQYF,TGTGCCTGGTCCTTCTCCGATACGCAGTATTTT
TRBJ2-7,-,TRBV28,-,CASSSPLTGRAEQYF,TGTGCCAGCAGTTCCCCCTTAACAGGACGGGCCGAGCAGTACTTC
TRBJ1-2,-,TRBV13,TRBD1,CASSLRTGKRGYTF,TGTGCCAGCAGCTTACGGACAGGGAAGCGAGGCTACACCTTC
TRBJ1-6,-,TRBV4-1,TRBD1,CASSQRTGDSPLHF,TGCGCCAGCAGCCAAAGGACAGGTGATTCACCCCTCCACTTT
TRBJ2-7,-,TRBV29-1,-,CSVQGGGIGYEQYF,TGCAGCGTCCAAGGGGGGGGCATTGGTTACGAGCAGTACTTC
TRBJ2-7,-,TRBV23-1,-,CASSQSPGFTYEQYF,TGCGCCAGCAGTCAATCCCCAGGCTTCACCTACGAGCAGTACTTC
TRBJ2-5,-,TRBV29-1,TRBD1,CSAYGTGGAQTQYF,TGCAGCGCGTACGGGACAGGGGGCGCCCAGACCCAGTACTTC
TRBJ1-2,-,TRBV6-5,TRBD1,CASRRQGEVEGYTF,TGTGCCAGCAGGCGGCAGGGGGAAGTGGAGGGCTACACCTTC
TRBJ2-5,-,TRBV7-3,-,CASSSGGRETQYF,TGTGCCAGCAGCTCCGGGGGTCGAGAGACCCAGTACTTC
TRBJ1-5,once,TRBV19,TRBD1,CASSPRDRGYQPQHF,TGTGCCAGTAGTCCGCGGGACAGGGGGTATCAGCCCCAGCATTTT
TRBJ1-2,-,TRBV30,TRBD1,CAWRPQGAYGYTF,TGTGCCTGGAGGCCACAGGGGGCCTATGGCTACACCTTC
TRBJ2-3,-,TRBV5-1,TRBD1,CASSPWGRGSDTQYF,TGCGCCAGCAGCCCCTGGGGCAGGGGGTCGGATACGCAGTATTTT
TRBJ1-2,-,TRBV5-1,-,CASSLVGGYGYTF,TGCGCCAGCAGCTTGGTTGGAGGCTATGGCTACACCTTC